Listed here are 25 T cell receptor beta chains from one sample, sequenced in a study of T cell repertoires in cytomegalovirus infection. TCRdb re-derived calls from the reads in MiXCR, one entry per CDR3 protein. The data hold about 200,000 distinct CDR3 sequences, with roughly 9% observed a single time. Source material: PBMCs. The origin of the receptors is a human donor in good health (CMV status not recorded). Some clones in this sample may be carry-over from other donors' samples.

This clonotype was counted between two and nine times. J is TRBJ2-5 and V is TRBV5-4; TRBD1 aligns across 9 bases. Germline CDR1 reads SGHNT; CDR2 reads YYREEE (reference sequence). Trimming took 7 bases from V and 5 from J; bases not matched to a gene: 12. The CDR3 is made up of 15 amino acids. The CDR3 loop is CASGRAGQGGETQYF. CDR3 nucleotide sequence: TGTGCCAGCGGGCGAGCGGGACAGGGTGGGGAGACCCAGTACTTC. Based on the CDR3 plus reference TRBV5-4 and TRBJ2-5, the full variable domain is ETGVTQSPTHLIKTRGQQVTLRCSSQSGHNTVSWYQQALGQGPQFIFQYYREEENGRGNFPPRFSGLQFPNYSSELNVNALELDDSALYLCASGRAGQGGETQYFGPGTRLLVL.

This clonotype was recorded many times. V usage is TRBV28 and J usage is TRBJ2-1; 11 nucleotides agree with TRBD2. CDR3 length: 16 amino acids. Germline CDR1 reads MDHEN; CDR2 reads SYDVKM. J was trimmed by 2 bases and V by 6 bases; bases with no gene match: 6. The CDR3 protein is CASSFYSGGAYNEQFF. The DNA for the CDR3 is TGTGCCAGCAGCTTCTATAGCGGGGGGGCCTACAATGAGCAGTTCTTC. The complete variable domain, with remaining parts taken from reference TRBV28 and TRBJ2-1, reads DVKVTQSSRYLVKRTGEKVFLECVQDMDHENMFWYRQDPGLGLRLIYFSYDVKMKEKGDIPEGYSVSREKKERFSLILESASTNQTSMYLCASSFYSGGAYNEQFFGPGTRLTVL.

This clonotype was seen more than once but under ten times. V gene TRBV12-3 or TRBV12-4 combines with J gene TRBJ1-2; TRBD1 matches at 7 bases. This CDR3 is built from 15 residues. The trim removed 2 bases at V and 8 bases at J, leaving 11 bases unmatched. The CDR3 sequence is CASSLTAGQTGGYTF. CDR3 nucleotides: TGTGCCAGCAGTTTAACAGCGGGACAGACAGGGGGCTACACCTTC.

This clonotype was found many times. CDR3: CASSLKGGRDRSYGYTF. CDR3 DNA: TGTGCCAGCAGCTTAAAGGGGGGCAGGGACCGATCCTATGGCTACACCTTC. The rearrangement links TRBV7-6 to TRBJ1-2; D is perhaps TRBD1 (6 bases). V lost 2 bases and J lost 4, with 20 bases in between. Germline loops: CDR1 SGHVS, CDR2 FNYEAQ. There are 17 residues in the CDR3.

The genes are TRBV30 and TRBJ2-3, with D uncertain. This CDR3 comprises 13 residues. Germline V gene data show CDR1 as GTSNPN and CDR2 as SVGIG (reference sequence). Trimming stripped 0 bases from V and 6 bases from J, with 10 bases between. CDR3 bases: TGTGCCTGGAGTGTTATAAAGAGGGATACGCAGTATTTT. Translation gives CAWSVIKRDTQYF.

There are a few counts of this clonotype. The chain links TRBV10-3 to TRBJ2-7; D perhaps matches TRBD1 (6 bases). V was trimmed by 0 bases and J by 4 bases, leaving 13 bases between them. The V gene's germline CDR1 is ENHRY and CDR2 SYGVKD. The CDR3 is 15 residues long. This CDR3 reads CAISESQGTEYEQYF. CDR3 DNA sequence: TGTGCCATCAGTGAGTCTCAGGGGACGGAATACGAGCAGTACTTC.

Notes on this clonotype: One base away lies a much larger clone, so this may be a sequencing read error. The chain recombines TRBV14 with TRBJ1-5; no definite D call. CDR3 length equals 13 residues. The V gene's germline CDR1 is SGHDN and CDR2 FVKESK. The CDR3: CASSQEREEPQLF. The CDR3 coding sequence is TGTGCCAGCAGCCAAGAAAGGGAAGAGCCCCAGCTTTTT.

CDR3 region: CASSQPGDRGGNEQFF. In nucleotides, the CDR3 is TGTGCCAGCAGCCAACCTGGGGACAGGGGGGGGAATGAGCAGTTCTTC. V is TRBV14 and J is TRBJ2-1, with TRBD1 matching 11 bases. This CDR3 spans 16 amino acids. V lost 2 bases and J lost 7; bases outside the gene matches: 7. From germline, CDR1 is SGHDN and CDR2 FVKESK.

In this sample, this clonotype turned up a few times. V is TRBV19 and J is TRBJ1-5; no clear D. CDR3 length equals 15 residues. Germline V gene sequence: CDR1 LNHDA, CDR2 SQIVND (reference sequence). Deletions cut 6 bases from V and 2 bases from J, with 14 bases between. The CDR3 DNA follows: TGTGCCAGTAGAGAACCGGGTATTGGCAATCAGCCCCAGCATTTT. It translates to CASREPGIGNQPQHF.

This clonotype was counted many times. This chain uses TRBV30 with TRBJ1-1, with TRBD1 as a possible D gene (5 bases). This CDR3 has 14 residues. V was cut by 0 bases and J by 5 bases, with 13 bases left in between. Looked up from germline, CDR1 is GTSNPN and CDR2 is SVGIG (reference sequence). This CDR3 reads CAWSVAGTYTEAFF. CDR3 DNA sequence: TGTGCCTGGAGTGTGGCAGGGACTTATACTGAAGCTTTCTTT.

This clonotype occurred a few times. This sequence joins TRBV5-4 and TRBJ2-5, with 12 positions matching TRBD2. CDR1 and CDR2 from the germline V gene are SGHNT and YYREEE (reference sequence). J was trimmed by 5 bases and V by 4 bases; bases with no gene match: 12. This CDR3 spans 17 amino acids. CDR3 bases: TGTGCCAGCAGCCCCCAGGCGACTAGCGGGGGAGGGGAGACCCAGTACTTC. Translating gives CASSPQATSGGGETQYF.

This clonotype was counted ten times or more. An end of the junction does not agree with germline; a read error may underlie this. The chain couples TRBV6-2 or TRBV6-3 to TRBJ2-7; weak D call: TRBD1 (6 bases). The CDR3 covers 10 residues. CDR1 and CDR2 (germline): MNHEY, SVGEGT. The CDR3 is CASSSVDRIF. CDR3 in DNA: TGTGCCAGCAGTTCCGTTGACAGGATTTTC.

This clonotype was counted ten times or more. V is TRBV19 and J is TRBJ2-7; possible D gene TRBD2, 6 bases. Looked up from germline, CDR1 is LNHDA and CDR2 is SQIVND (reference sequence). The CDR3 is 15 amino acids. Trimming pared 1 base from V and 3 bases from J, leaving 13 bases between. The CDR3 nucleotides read TGTGCCAGTAGTATAGGACTAGTGGAGAACTACGAGCAGTACTTC. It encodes CASSIGLVENYEQYF.

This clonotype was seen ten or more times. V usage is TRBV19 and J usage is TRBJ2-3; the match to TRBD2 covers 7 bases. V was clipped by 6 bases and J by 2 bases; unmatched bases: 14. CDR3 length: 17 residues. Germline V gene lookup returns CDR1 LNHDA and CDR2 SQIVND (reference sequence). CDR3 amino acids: CASSGLGRRDYTDTQYF. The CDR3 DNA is TGTGCCAGTAGCGGGCTGGGTCGGCGGGACTACACAGATACGCAGTATTTT.

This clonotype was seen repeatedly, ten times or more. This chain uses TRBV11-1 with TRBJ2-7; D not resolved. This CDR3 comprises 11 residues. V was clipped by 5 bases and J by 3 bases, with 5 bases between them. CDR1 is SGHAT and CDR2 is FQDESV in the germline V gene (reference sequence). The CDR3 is CASSHDYEQYF. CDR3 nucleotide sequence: TGTGCCAGCAGCCATGACTACGAGCAGTACTTC. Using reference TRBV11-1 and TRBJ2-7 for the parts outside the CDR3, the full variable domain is EAEVAQSPRYKITEKSQAVAFWCDPISGHATLYWYRQILGQGPELLVQFQDESVVDDSQLPKDRFSAERLKGVDSTLKIQPAELGDSAMYLCASSHDYEQYFGPGTRLTVT.

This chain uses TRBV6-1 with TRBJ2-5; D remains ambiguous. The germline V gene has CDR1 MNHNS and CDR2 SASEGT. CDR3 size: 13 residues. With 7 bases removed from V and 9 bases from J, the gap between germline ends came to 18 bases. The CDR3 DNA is TGTGCCAGCAACATGGACGTGAGACACCCCCAGTACTTC. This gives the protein CASNMDVRHPQYF.

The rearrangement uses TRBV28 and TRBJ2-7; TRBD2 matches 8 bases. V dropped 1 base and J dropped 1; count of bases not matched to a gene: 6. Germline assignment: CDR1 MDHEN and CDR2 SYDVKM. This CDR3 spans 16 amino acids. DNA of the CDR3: TGTGCCAGCAGTTTATCAGCGGGAGTAGGGTCCTACGAGCAGTACTTC. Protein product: CASSLSAGVGSYEQYF.

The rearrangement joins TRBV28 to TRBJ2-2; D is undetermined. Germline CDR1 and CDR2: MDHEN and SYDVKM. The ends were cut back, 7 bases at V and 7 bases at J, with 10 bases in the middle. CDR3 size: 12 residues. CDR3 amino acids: CASKGGIGELFF. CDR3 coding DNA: TGTGCCAGCAAAGGTGGAATCGGGGAGCTGTTTTTT.

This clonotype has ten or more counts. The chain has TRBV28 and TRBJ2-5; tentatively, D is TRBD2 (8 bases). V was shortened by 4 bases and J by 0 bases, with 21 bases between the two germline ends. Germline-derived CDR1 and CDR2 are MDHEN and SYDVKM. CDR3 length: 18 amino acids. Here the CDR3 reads CASSYKKREQGDQETQYF. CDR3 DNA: TGTGCCAGCAGTTATAAAAAGCGGGAGCAGGGGGACCAAGAGACCCAGTACTTC.

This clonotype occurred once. CDR3 loop: CASSALGQGYAGELFF. The DNA for the CDR3 is TGTGCCAGCAGCGCACTGGGCCAGGGTTACGCCGGGGAGCTGTTTTTT. The chain couples TRBV27 to TRBJ2-2; D is possibly TRBD1 (5 bases). The CDR3 loop spans 16 amino acids. V was clipped by 6 bases and J by 6 bases, with 20 bases between them. Germline lookup yields CDR1 MNHEY and CDR2 SMNVEV (reference sequence).

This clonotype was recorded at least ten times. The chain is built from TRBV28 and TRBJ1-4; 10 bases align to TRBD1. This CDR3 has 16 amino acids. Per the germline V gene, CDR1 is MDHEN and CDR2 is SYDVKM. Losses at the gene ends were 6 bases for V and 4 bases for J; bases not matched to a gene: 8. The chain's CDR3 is CASRPIRTGGNEKLFF. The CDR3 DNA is TGTGCCAGCAGGCCGATCCGGACAGGGGGTAATGAAAAACTGTTTTTT. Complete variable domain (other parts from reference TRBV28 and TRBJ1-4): DVKVTQSSRYLVKRTGEKVFLECVQDMDHENMFWYRQDPGLGLRLIYFSYDVKMKEKGDIPEGYSVSREKKERFSLILESASTNQTSMYLCASRPIRTGGNEKLFFGSGTQLSVL.

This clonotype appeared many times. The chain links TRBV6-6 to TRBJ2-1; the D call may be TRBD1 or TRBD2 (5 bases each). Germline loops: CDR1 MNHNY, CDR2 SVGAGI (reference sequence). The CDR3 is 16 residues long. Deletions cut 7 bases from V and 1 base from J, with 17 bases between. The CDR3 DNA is TGTGCCAGCACTAAAGGGACGTCGAAATCCTACAATGAGCAGTTCTTC. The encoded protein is CASTKGTSKSYNEQFF.

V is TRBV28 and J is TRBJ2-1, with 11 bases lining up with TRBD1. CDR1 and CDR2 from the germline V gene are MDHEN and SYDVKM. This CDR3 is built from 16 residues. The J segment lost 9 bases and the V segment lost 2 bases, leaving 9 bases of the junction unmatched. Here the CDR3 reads CASSLPPGQGVGEQFF. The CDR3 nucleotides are TGTGCCAGCAGTTTACCGCCGGGACAGGGGGTCGGTGAGCAGTTCTTC.

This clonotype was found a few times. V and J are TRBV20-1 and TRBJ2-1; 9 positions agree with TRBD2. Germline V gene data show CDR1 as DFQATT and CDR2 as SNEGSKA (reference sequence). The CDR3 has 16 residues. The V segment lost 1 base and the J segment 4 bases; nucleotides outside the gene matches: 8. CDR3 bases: TGCAGTGCTAGAGCGAGCGGGAGGCTCGGATACAATGAGCAGTTCTTC. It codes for CSARASGRLGYNEQFF.

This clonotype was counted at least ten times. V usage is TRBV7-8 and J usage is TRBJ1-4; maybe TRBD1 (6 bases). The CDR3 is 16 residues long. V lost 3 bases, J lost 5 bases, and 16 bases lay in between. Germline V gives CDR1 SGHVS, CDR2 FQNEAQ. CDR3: CASSLVRGRQNEKLFF. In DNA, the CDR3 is TGTGCCAGCAGCTTGGTCAGGGGACGGCAGAATGAAAAACTGTTTTTT.